These 8 T cell receptor beta chains came from one sample sequenced in a study of breast tumors, draining lymph nodes, adjacent tissues. TCRdb reprocessed the multiplex PCR reads via MiXCR and lists one record per CDR3 protein. The sample carries 20,000 to 25,000 distinct CDR3 sequences, approximately 49% recorded once. Sequencing used breast tumor tissue. The origin of the receptors is a female donor with breast cancer. Some clones in this sample may be carry-over from other donors' samples.

The chain has TRBV10-2 and TRBJ1-2; no clear D gene. The germline V gene encodes CDR1 WSHSY and CDR2 SAAADI. The CDR3 length is 16 residues. The V gene lost 10 bases and the J gene lost 4 bases, with 25 bases spanning the gap. This chain's CDR3 is CATHSESGGLIYGYTF. CDR3 sequence (DNA): TGCGCCACCCACAGCGAATCCGGCGGCCTTATCTATGGCTACACCTTC.

In DNA form, the CDR3 reads TGTGCCAGCTCACCAGAAGCGCGGGACTTTGAAGCTTTCTTT. Translation gives CASSPEARDFEAFF. The genes are TRBV18 and TRBJ1-1; weak D call: TRBD1 (5 bases). V was trimmed by 2 bases and J by 7 bases, leaving 14 bases between them. The germline CDR1 and CDR2 sequences are KGHSH and LQKENI. CDR3 length: 14 amino acids.

The chain recombines TRBV6-4 with TRBJ1-5, with 11 bases identical to TRBD1. This CDR3 has 18 amino acids. V shed 10 bases and J 2 bases; nucleotides not matched to a gene: 16. Per germline, CDR1 MRHNA and CDR2 SNTAGT. CDR3 protein: CAINGTGGAPTRNQPQHF. Written as DNA, the CDR3 is TGTGCCATCAACGGGACAGGGGGTGCACCAACCCGCAATCAGCCCCAGCATTTT.

In this sample, this clonotype turned up many times. The J gene is TRBJ2-2, the V gene TRBV6-6; 9 nucleotides align to TRBD2. The CDR3 loop spans 14 amino acids. Germline CDR1 and CDR2: MNHNY and SVGAGI (reference sequence). J gave up 6 bases and V 10 bases, and 9 bases lay outside the gene matches. CDR3 region: CATQGLASPGELFF. The CDR3 nucleotides are TGTGCCACCCAGGGACTAGCATCTCCCGGGGAGCTGTTTTTT.

This clonotype is judged large. The rearrangement links TRBV2 to TRBJ1-3; tentative D call: TRBD1 (6 bases). This CDR3 comprises 14 residues. V was pared by 6 bases and J by 2 bases, with 11 bases between. Germline values: CDR1 SNHLY, CDR2 FYNNEI. Written as DNA, the CDR3 is TGTGCCAGCAGCGGAGGGGGAACTGGAAACACCATATATTTT. The encoded protein is CASSGGGTGNTIYF.

The gene calls are TRBV6-4 and TRBJ2-1, with TRBD2 matching over 9 bases. The length of the CDR3 is 16 residues. Germline trimming cut 0 bases from V and 9 bases from J; bases unmatched to any gene: 9. The germline V gene encodes CDR1 MRHNA and CDR2 SNTAGT. The CDR3 loop is CASSDSAREGYPEQFF. The DNA for the CDR3 is TGTGCCAGCAGTGACTCGGCGCGGGAGGGGTACCCTGAGCAGTTCTTC.

The genes are TRBV20-1 and TRBJ2-1; 12 bases map to TRBD2. Germline V lookup: CDR1 DFQATT, CDR2 SNEGSKA (reference sequence). CDR3 size: 17 residues. V trimming: 2 bases; J trimming: 9 bases; junction bases outside the gene matches: 14. The CDR3 DNA sequence: TGCAGTGCTAGATCCGACAGACTAGCGGGAGCGGGGTTTGAGCAGTTCTTC. The encoded protein is CSARSDRLAGAGFEQFF.

A word on this clonotype: Compared with germline, one end of the junction differs, possibly owing to a read error. This chain links TRBV10-3 with TRBJ2-7, with TRBD2 identical over 12 bases. The CDR3 is 13 amino acids. Germline assignment: CDR1 ENHRY and CDR2 SYGVKD. In DNA, the CDR3 is TGTGCCAGCAGTGGGACTAGCGGGCTCGAGCAGTACTTC. Translation: CASSGTSGLEQYF.